These 5 T cell receptor beta chains were all obtained from the same sample, sequenced in a study of cytomegalovirus exposure and HLA in healthy donors. Use of 60 Vbeta and 13 Jbeta primers characterized the PCR. This table comes from immunoSEQ multiplex PCR, and its TCRdb copy is limited to in-frame clones, with some not included. The table records about 160,000 clones, around 90% of them present only once. Sequenced material: PBMCs. The receptors derive from a woman in her thirties in good health and CMV-seronegative.

The J gene is TRBJ1-1, the V gene TRBV27, with a weak D call TRBD1 (6 bases). V was cut by 6 bases and J by 5 bases, with 16 bases left in between. There are 14 residues in the CDR3. From germline, CDR1 is MNHEY and CDR2 SMNVEV (reference sequence). Here the CDR3 DNA reads TGTGCCAGCAGGCTACAGGGAATAGGGACTGAAGCTTTCTTT. This codes for CASRLQGIGTEAFF.

The genes are TRBV6-5 and TRBJ1-1, with 10 bases identical to TRBD1. The CDR3 extends over 15 amino acids. Germline CDR1 MNHEY, CDR2 SVGAGI. V shed 4 bases, J shed 3 bases, and the junction held 5 bases outside the gene matches. CDR3 loop: CASSWGQGRDTEAFF. The CDR3 DNA reads TGTGCCAGCAGTTGGGGACAGGGGAGAGACACTGAAGCTTTCTTT.

The chain combines TRBV15 with TRBJ2-1; 12 bases line up with TRBD2. V was clipped by 0 bases and J by 8 bases; unmatched bases: 5. CDR3 length: 16 residues. Germline lookup yields CDR1 LNHNV and CDR2 YYDKDF (reference sequence). The CDR3 sequence is CATSRDGLAGIDEQFF. CDR3 in DNA: TGTGCCACCAGCAGAGACGGACTAGCGGGAATCGATGAGCAGTTCTTC.

This clone has more than one count but fewer than ten. The J gene is TRBJ1-1, the V gene TRBV19; 7 bases fit TRBD1. The length of the CDR3 is 13 residues. In germline, CDR1 is LNHDA, CDR2 SQIVND (reference sequence). The junction had 5 bases not matched to a gene; V was cut back by 9 bases and J by 1 base. CDR3 protein: CASTTGRNTEAFF. The CDR3 DNA reads as TGTGCCAGCACGACAGGGAGGAACACTGAAGCTTTCTTT. Combining the CDR3 with reference TRBV19 and TRBJ1-1 gives the whole variable domain DGGITQSPKYLFRKEGQNVTLSCEQNLNHDAMYWYRQDPGQGLRLIYYSQIVNDFQKGDIAEGYSVSREKKESFPLTVTSAQKNPTAFYLCASTTGRNTEAFFGQGTRLTVV.

The count of this clone is one. The chain recombines TRBV7-9 with TRBJ1-1, with D tentatively TRBD1 (5 bases). Trimming left V 5 bases short and J 6 bases short, with 25 bases between. CDR1 and CDR2 (germline): SEHNR, FQNEAQ (reference sequence). The CDR3 runs to 17 residues. CDR3 coding DNA: TGTGCCAGCAGCACTGAATGGGGGGACGGGCGCGGTCCTGAAGCTTTCTTT. Its protein is CASSTEWGDGRGPEAFF.